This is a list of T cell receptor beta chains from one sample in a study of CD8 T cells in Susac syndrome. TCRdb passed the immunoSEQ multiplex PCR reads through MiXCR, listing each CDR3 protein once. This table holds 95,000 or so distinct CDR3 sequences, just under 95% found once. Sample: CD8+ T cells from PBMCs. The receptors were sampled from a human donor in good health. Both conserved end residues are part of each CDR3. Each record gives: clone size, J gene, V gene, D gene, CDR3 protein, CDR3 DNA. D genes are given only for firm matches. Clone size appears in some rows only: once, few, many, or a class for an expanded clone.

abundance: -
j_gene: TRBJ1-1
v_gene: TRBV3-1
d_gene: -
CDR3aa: CASSRQTANTEAFF
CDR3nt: TGTGCCAGCAGCCGGCAGACAGCGAACACTGAAGCTTTCTTT

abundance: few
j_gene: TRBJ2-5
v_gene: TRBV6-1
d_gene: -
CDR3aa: CASRSGETQYF
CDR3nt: TGTGCCAGCAGGTCAGGGGAGACCCAGTACTTC

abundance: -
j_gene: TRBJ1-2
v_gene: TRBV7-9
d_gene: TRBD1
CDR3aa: CASSPGQGAGYTF
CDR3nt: TGTGCCAGCAGTCCAGGACAGGGGGCTGGCTACACCTTC

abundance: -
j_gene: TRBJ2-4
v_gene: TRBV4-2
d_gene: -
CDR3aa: CASSGPTKNIQYF
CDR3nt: TGTGCCAGCAGCGGACCGACCAAAAACATTCAGTACTTC

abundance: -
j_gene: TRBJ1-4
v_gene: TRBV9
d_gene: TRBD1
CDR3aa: CASSVEGTGSEEKLFF
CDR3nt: TGTGCCAGCAGCGTAGAGGGGACAGGATCGGAAGAAAAACTGTTTTTT

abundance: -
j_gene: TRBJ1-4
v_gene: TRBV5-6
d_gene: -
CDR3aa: CASSLNEKLFF
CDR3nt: TGTGCCAGCAGCTTGAATGAAAAACTGTTTTTT

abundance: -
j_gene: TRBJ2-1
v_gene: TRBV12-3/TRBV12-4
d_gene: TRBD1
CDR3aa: CASTQTGDEQFF
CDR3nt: TGTGCCAGCACCCAGACAGGGGATGAGCAGTTCTTC

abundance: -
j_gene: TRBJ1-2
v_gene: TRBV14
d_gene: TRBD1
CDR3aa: CASSQAGGASGYTF
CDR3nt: TGTGCCAGCAGCCAAGCAGGGGGCGCATCTGGCTACACCTTC

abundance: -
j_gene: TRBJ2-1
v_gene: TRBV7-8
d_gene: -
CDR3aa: CASSLYNGADEQFF
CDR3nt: TGTGCCAGCAGCTTGTATAATGGGGCTGATGAGCAGTTCTTC

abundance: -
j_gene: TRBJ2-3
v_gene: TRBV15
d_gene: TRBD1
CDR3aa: CATSATVGTGGTDTQYF
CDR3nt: TGTGCCACCAGCGCGACTGTTGGGACAGGGGGCACAGATACGCAGTATTTT

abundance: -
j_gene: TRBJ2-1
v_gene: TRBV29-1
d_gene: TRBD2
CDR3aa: CSVVSGANEQFF
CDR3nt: TGCAGCGTAGTTAGCGGGGCCAATGAGCAGTTCTTC

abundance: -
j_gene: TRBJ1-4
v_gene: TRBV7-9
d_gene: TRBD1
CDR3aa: CASSLTGQGEKLFF
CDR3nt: TGTGCCAGCAGCCTGACAGGGCAAGGTGAAAAACTGTTTTTT

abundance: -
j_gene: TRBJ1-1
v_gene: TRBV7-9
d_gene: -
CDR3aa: CASSFGLSTEAFF
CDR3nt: TGTGCCAGCAGCTTTGGTTTATCCACTGAAGCTTTCTTT

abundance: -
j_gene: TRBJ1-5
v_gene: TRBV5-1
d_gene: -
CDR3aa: CASSLEGGLGPQHF
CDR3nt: TGCGCCAGCAGCTTGGAGGGAGGGTTGGGGCCCCAGCATTTT

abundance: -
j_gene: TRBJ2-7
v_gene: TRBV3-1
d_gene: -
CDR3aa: CASSQGLSYEQYF
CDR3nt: TGTGCCAGCAGCCAAGGTCTTTCCTACGAGCAGTACTTC

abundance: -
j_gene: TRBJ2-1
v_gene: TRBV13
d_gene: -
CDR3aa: CASSLGTGDEQFF
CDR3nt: TGTGCCAGCAGCTTAGGCACGGGGGATGAGCAGTTCTTC

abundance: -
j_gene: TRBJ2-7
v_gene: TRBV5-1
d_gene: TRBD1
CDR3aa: CASSQGTGAYEQYF
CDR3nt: TGCGCCAGCAGCCAGGGGACAGGAGCATACGAGCAGTACTTC

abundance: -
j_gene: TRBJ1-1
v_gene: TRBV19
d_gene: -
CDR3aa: CATQDWDTEAFF
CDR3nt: TGTGCCACCCAGGACTGGGACACTGAAGCTTTCTTT

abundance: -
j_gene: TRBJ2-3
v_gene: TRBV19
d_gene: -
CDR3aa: CASSIIGSDADTQYF
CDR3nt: TGTGCCAGTAGTATAATTGGGTCCGACGCAGATACGCAGTATTTT

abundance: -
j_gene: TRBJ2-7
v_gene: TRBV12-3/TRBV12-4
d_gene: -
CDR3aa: CASSLTGSSYEQYF
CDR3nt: TGTGCCAGCAGTCTTACAGGGAGCTCCTACGAGCAGTACTTC

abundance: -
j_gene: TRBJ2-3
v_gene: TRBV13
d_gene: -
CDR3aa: CASSRGLYSSTDTQYF
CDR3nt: TGTGCCAGCAGCAGGGGACTCTATTCTAGCACAGATACGCAGTATTTT

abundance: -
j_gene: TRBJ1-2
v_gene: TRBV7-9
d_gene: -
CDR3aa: CASSLQGSGYTF
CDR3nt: TGTGCCAGCAGCCTACAGGGTAGTGGCTACACCTTC

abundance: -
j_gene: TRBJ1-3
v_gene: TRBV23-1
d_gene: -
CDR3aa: CASTGRPSGNTIYF
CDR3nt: TGCGCCAGCACCGGGAGGCCCTCTGGAAACACCATATATTTT